This T cell receptor (beta chain) is from a study of T cells in Graves' hyperthyroidism and ophthalmopathy. At the level of the study: Peripheral blood was taken when the disease was first diagnosed, before any treatment began.

Authors of the study amplified TCR beta CDR3 regions from RNA transcripts. Initially, a first-round RT-PCR of the TCR CDR3 employed the HTBI primer set. MiXCR, run by TCRdb on the multiplex PCR reads, gives a single entry per CDR3 protein. This table has 300,000 to 400,000 distinct CDR3 sequences, approximately 14% appearing once. Germline V gene lookup returns CDR1 SGHAT and CDR2 FQNNGV. The junction had 15 bases not matched to a gene; V was cut back by 3 bases and J by 4 bases. This CDR3 spans 18 amino acids. This clonotype was detected ten times or more. The chain has TRBV11-2 and TRBJ2-5; 9 bases are shared with TRBD1. The sequencing input was blood. This TCR came from a woman aged 30 to 39 with Graves' hyperthyroidism. CDR3 residues: CASSFRTGAYRFGETQYF. CDR3 bases: TGTGCCAGCAGCTTCAGGACAGGGGCATATCGGTTTGGAGAGACCCAGTACTTC.